Listed here are 5 T cell receptor beta chains from one sample, sequenced in a study of blood T cells in healthy people across ages. The second PCR ran about 6 to 12 cycles with a sample-barcoded 5' primer and J-beta primers. TCRdb ran MiXCR on the 5' RACE reads and lists one entry per CDR3 protein. The sample carries about 620,000 distinct CDR3 sequences, roughly half recorded once. The sequenced sample was blood. The source of these receptors is a woman aged 80 or over in good health.

The V and J genes are TRBV20-1 and TRBJ2-3; 8 bases fit TRBD1. CDR3 length: 12 residues. Germline-derived CDR1 and CDR2 are DFQATT and SNEGSKA (reference sequence). V was clipped by 5 bases and J by 4 bases; unmatched bases: 2. The CDR3 DNA sequence: TGCAGTGCTTCGACAGGGGCAGATACGCAGTATTTT. Its translation is CSASTGADTQYF.

The J gene is TRBJ2-7, the V gene TRBV29-1; TRBD1 might be the D (6 bases). There are 12 residues in the CDR3. V was shortened by 6 bases and J by 2 bases, with 11 bases between the two germline ends. Per germline, CDR1 SQVTM and CDR2 ANQGSEA. This chain's CDR3 is CSVADSPYEQYF. The CDR3 nucleotides are TGCAGCGTCGCGGACAGCCCCTACGAGCAGTACTTC.

This clonotype showed up many times. The chain uses TRBV7-2 and TRBJ2-3; no firm D call. This CDR3 region has 13 residues. V dropped 4 bases and J dropped 4 bases, with 9 bases sitting between them. Germline V lookup: CDR1 SGHTA, CDR2 FQGNSA. The CDR3 sequence: CASSSRAPDTQYF. CDR3 bases: TGTGCCAGCAGCTCACGAGCCCCAGATACGCAGTATTTT.

In the case of this clonotype: A read error is possible here, since a much larger clone lies one base away. The CDR3 nucleotides are TGTGCCATCAGTGAAGGCGGGTCCCAAAATGAGCAGTTCTTC. It encodes CAISEGGSQNEQFF. The chain joins TRBV10-3 to TRBJ2-1; weak D call: TRBD2 (5 bases). Between the trimmed V and J ends, which lost 3 bases and 7 bases, there was a span of 13 bases. The germline V gene encodes CDR1 ENHRY and CDR2 SYGVKD. This CDR3 comprises 14 residues.

This chain joins TRBV28 and TRBJ2-7; tentatively, D is TRBD1 (6 bases). Trimming took off 5 bases at V and 3 bases at J, with 20 bases between the two ends. Germline V gene data show CDR1 as MDHEN and CDR2 as SYDVKM. The CDR3 sequence is 16 residues long. The CDR3 is CASSAQQGTGSYEQYF. The CDR3 DNA follows: TGTGCCAGCAGTGCTCAACAGGGTACAGGTAGCTACGAGCAGTACTTC.